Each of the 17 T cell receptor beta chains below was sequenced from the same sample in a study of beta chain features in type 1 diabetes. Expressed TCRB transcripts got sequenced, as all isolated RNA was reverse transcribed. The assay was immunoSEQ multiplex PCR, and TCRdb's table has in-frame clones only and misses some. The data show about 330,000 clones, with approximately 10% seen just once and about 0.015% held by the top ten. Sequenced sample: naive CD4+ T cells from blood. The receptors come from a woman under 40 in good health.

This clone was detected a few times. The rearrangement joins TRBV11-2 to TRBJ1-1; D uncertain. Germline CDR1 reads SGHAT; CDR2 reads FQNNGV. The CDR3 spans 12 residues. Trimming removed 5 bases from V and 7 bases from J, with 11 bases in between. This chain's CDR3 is CASSHTIDEAFF. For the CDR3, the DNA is TGTGCCAGCAGCCACACGATCGATGAAGCTTTCTTT.

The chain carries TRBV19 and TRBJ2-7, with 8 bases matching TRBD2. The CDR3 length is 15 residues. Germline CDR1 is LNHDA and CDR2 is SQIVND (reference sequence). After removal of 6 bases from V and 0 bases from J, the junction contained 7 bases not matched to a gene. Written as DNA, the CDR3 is TGTGCCAGTAGACGTTATAGCGGGACCTCCTACGAGCAGTACTTC. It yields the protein CASRRYSGTSYEQYF.

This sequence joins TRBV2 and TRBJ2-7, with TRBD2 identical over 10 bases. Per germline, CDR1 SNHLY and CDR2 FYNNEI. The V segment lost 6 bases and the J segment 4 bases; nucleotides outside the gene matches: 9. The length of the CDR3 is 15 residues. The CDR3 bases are TGTGCCAGCAGGTCGACTAGCGGGTATAGGTACGAGCAGTACTTC. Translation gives CASRSTSGYRYEQYF.

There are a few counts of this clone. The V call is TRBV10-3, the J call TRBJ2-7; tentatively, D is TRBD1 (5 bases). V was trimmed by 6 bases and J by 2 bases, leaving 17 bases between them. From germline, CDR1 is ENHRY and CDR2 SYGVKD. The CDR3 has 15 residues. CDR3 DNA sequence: TGTGCCATCAGCCCTACTTCCATGGGGCCCTACGAGCAGTACTTC. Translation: CAISPTSMGPYEQYF.

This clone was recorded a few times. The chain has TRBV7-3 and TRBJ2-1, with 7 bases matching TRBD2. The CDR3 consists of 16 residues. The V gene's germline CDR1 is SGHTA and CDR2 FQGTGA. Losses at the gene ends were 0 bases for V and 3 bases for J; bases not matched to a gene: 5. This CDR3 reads CASSLTGSGNYNEQFF. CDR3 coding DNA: TGTGCCAGCAGCTTAACTGGGAGCGGGAACTACAATGAGCAGTTCTTC.

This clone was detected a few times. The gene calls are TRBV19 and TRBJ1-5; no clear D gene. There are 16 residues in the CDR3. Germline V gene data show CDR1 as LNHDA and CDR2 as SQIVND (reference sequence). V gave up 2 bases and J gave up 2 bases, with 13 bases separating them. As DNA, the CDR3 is TGTGCCAGTAGTATATTTCGGGAAATCGGCAATCAGCCCCAGCATTTT. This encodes CASSIFREIGNQPQHF.

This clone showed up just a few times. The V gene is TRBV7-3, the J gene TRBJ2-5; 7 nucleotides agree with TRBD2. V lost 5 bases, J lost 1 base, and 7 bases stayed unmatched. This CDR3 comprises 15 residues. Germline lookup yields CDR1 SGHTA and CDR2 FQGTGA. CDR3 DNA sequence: TGTGCCAGCAGCCTGACTAGCTCCCCCCAAGAGACCCAGTACTTC. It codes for CASSLTSSPQETQYF.

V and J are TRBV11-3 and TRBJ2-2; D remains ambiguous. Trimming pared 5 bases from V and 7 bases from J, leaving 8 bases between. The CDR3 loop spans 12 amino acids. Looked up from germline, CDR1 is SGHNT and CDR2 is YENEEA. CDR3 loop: CASSPRGGELFF. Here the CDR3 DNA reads TGTGCCAGCAGCCCTCGAGGCGGGGAGCTGTTTTTT. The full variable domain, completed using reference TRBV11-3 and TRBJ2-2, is EAGVVQSPRYKIIEKKQPVAFWCNPISGHNTLYWYLQNLGQGPELLIRYENEEAVDDSQLPKDRFSAERLKGVDSTLKIQPAELGDSAVYLCASSPRGGELFFGEGSRLTVL.

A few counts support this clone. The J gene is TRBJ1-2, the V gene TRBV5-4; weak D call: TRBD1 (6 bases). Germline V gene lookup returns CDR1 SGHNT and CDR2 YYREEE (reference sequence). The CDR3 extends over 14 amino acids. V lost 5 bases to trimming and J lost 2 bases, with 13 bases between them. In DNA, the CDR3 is TGTGCCAGCAGAGATACGACAGGAAACTATGGCTACACCTTC. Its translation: CASRDTTGNYGYTF.

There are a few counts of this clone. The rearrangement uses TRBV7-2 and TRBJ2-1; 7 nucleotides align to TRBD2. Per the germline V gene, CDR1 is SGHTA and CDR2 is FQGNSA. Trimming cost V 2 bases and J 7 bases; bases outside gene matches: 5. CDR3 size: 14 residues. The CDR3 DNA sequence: TGTGCCAGCAGCTTATTGCGGGAGCGGAATGAGCAGTTCTTC. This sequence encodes CASSLLRERNEQFF.

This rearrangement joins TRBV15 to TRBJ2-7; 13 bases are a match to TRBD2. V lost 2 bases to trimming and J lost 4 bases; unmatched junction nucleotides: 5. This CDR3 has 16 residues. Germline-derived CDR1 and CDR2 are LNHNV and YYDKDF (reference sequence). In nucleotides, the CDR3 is TGTGCCACCAGCAGATCCCGGACTAGCGGGGGATACGAGCAGTACTTC. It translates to CATSRSRTSGGYEQYF.

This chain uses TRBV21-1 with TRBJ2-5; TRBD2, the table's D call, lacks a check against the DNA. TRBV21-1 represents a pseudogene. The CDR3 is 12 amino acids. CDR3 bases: TGTGCCAGACACCACCGGGGGGAGACCCAGTACTTC. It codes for CARHHRGETQYF.

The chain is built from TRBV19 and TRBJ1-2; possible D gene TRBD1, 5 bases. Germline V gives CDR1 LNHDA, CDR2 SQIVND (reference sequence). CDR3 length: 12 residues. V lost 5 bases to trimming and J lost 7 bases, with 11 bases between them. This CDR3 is CASSPRDSGYTF. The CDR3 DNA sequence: TGTGCCAGTAGTCCAAGGGACTCTGGCTACACCTTC.

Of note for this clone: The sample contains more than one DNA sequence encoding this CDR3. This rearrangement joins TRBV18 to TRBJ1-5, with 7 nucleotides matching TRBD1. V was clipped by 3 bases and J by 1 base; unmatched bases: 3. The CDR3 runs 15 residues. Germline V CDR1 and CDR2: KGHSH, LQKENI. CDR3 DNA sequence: TGTGCCAGCTCACCCCTGGGACAGAGCAATCAGCCCCAGCATTTT. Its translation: CASSPLGQSNQPQHF.

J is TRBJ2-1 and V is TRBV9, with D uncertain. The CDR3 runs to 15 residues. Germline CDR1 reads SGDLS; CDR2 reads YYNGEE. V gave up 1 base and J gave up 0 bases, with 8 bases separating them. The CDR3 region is CASSVSPSSYNEQFF. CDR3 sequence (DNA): TGTGCCAGCAGCGTAAGTCCTAGCTCCTACAATGAGCAGTTCTTC.

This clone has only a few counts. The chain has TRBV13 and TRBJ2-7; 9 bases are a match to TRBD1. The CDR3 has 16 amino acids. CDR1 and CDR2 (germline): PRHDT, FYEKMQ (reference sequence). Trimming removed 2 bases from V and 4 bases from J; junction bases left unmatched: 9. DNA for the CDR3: TGTGCCAGCAGCTTAATGGGCGGGACAGGGCAATACGAGCAGTACTTC. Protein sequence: CASSLMGGTGQYEQYF.

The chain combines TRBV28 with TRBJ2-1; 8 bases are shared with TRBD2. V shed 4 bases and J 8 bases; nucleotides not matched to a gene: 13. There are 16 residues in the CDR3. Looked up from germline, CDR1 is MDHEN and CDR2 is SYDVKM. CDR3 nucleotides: TGTGCCAGCAGTTCCGCAGTAGCGGGAAGTGGGGATGAGCAGTTCTTC. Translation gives CASSSAVAGSGDEQFF.